A single sample is the source of the 19 T cell receptor beta chains below, sequenced in a study of cytomegalovirus exposure and HLA in healthy donors. Both 60 Vbeta primers and 13 Jbeta primers went into the PCR. TCRdb's copy holds only in-frame clones and misses some; the assay was immunoSEQ multiplex PCR. This sample has approximately 200,000 clones, with roughly three quarters found just once. What was sequenced was PBMCs. The receptors here all came from a woman aged 18-30 years in good health and CMV-seronegative.

The chain uses TRBV6-1 and TRBJ2-3; 11 positions match TRBD2. Germline CDR1 reads MNHNS; CDR2 reads SASEGT. The CDR3 covers 15 residues. Trimming cost V 6 bases and J 1 base; bases outside gene matches: 3. This chain's CDR3 is CASSTTSGGTDTQYF. The DNA for the CDR3 is TGTGCCAGCAGCACGACTAGCGGGGGCACAGATACGCAGTATTTT.

The chain is built from TRBV5-1 and TRBJ2-1, with 10 positions matching TRBD2. Losses at the gene ends were 4 bases for V and 6 bases for J; bases not matched to a gene: 7. The CDR3 runs 15 residues. Looked up from germline, CDR1 is SGHRS and CDR2 is YFSETQ. CDR3 protein: CASSPPGTSVNEQFF. CDR3 bases: TGCGCCAGCAGCCCGCCCGGGACTAGCGTCAATGAGCAGTTCTTC. The variable domain in full, completed from reference TRBV5-1 and TRBJ2-1, reads KAGVTQTPRYLIKTRGQQVTLSCSPISGHRSVSWYQQTPGQGLQFLFEYFSETQRNKGNFPGRFSGRQFSNSRSEMNVSTLELGDSALYLCASSPPGTSVNEQFFGPGTRLTVL.

The CDR3 loop reads CASSFLGQGNSPLHF. DNA for the CDR3: TGTGCCAGCAGCTTCCTAGGACAGGGAAATTCACCCCTCCACTTT. The chain uses TRBV5-6 and TRBJ1-6; TRBD1 matches at 8 bases. Trimming cost V 2 bases and J 7 bases; bases outside gene matches: 5. The CDR3 loop spans 15 amino acids. In germline, CDR1 is SGHDT, CDR2 YYEEEE.

The chain joins TRBV6-6 to TRBJ2-7; 10 nucleotides line up with TRBD2. Trimming removed 4 bases from V and 3 bases from J; junction bases left unmatched: 3. The CDR3 is 14 residues long. Germline CDR1 is MNHNY and CDR2 is SVGAGI (reference sequence). The CDR3 here is CASSSASGSYEQYF. CDR3 bases: TGTGCCAGCAGTTCAGCTAGCGGGAGCTACGAGCAGTACTTC.

V gene TRBV10-1 combines with J gene TRBJ2-7; possible D gene TRBD1, 6 bases. The germline gives CDR1 WNHNN, CDR2 SYGVQD (reference sequence). The CDR3 extends over 14 amino acids. Trimming removed 0 bases at V and 5 bases at J, with 11 bases between. The CDR3 region has the DNA TGCGCCAGCAGTGAGTCTCAGGGGATCGACGAGCAGTACTTC. It is translated as CASSESQGIDEQYF.

The chain carries TRBV7-3 and TRBJ1-3, with a weak D call TRBD1 (6 bases). V was pared by 1 base and J by 4 bases, with 11 bases between. There are 15 residues in the CDR3. The germline gives CDR1 SGHTA, CDR2 FQGTGA. CDR3 region: CASSLNRVKGNTIYF. The CDR3, as DNA: TGTGCCAGCAGCTTAAACAGGGTAAAGGGAAACACCATATATTTT.

This chain uses TRBV11-1 with TRBJ2-1; D uncertain. V was pared by 6 bases and J by 4 bases, with 7 bases between. The CDR3 extends over 12 amino acids. Germline V CDR1 and CDR2: SGHAT, FQDESV (reference sequence). CDR3 residues: CASSRVYNEQFF. Written as DNA, the CDR3 is TGTGCCAGCAGTAGAGTGTACAATGAGCAGTTCTTC. Together with reference TRBV11-1 and TRBJ2-1, the CDR3 gives the full variable domain: EAEVAQSPRYKITEKSQAVAFWCDPISGHATLYWYRQILGQGPELLVQFQDESVVDDSQLPKDRFSAERLKGVDSTLKIQPAELGDSAMYLCASSRVYNEQFFGPGTRLTVL.

This chain uses TRBV14 with TRBJ2-7, with 8 bases identical to TRBD2. Germline-derived CDR1 and CDR2 are SGHDN and FVKESK. Trimming cost V 0 bases and J 3 bases; bases outside gene matches: 7. This CDR3 is 16 amino acids long. CDR3: CASSQDSLAGSYEQYF. As DNA, the CDR3 is TGTGCCAGCAGCCAAGATAGTCTAGCGGGTAGCTACGAGCAGTACTTC.

This clone was seen just once. The rearrangement links TRBV30 to TRBJ1-2; 11 bases agree with TRBD1. Germline CDR1 and CDR2: GTSNPN and SVGIG (reference sequence). CDR3 size: 15 residues. V was pared by 0 bases and J by 8 bases, with 8 bases of the junction left unmatched. DNA of the CDR3: TGTGCCTGGAGTGTACTCGGACAGGGGGCTGGCGGCTACACCTTC. Encoded protein: CAWSVLGQGAGGYTF.

The genes are TRBV9 and TRBJ2-7; 9 nucleotides align to TRBD2. Germline values: CDR1 SGDLS, CDR2 YYNGEE. V lost 0 bases, J lost 4 bases, and 5 bases stayed unmatched. The CDR3 totals 15 residues. The CDR3 is CASSVEAGGPYEQYF. As DNA, the CDR3 is TGTGCCAGCAGCGTAGAGGCGGGGGGGCCTTACGAGCAGTACTTC.

The chain links TRBV15 to TRBJ2-1, with TRBD1 identical over 7 bases. Unmatched junction bases numbered 8, after V lost 3 bases and J lost 6 bases. CDR1 is LNHNV and CDR2 is YYDKDF in the germline V gene (reference sequence). The CDR3 loop spans 15 amino acids. The CDR3: CATSSRGTTLNEQFF. CDR3 bases: TGTGCCACCAGCAGCAGGGGGACCACACTCAATGAGCAGTTCTTC.

V usage is TRBV30 and J usage is TRBJ2-1, with 11 bases lining up with TRBD2. V trimming: 4 bases; J trimming: 5 bases; junction bases outside the gene matches: 7. CDR3 length: 15 residues. Germline V gene data show CDR1 as GTSNPN and CDR2 as SVGIG (reference sequence). CDR3 protein: CAWTLGLADDNEQFF. In nucleotides, the CDR3 is TGTGCCTGGACCTTGGGACTAGCGGACGACAATGAGCAGTTCTTC.

V usage is TRBV9 and J usage is TRBJ2-6, with TRBD2 as a possible D gene (5 bases). Germline assignment: CDR1 SGDLS and CDR2 YYNGEE. This CDR3 contains 17 residues. Trimming shortened V by 3 bases and J by 4 bases, and 17 bases separated the two germline ends. The CDR3 nucleotides read TGTGCCAGCAGCGCCCGAGGAGGTCTAGCCGGGGCCAACGTCCTGACTTTC. Protein product: CASSARGGLAGANVLTF.

There are a few counts of this clone. The chain recombines TRBV4-2 with TRBJ1-1; D not certain. This CDR3 contains 16 residues. Germline CDR1 and CDR2: LGHNA and YNFKEQ. The ends were cut back, 1 base at V and 0 bases at J, with 12 bases in the middle. CDR3: CASSQADTRLNTEAFF. The CDR3 coding sequence is TGTGCCAGCAGCCAAGCAGACACTAGACTGAACACTGAAGCTTTCTTT.

The genes are TRBV30 and TRBJ1-5; possibly TRBD1 for D (6 bases). Germline-derived CDR1 and CDR2 are GTSNPN and SVGIG (reference sequence). Trimming took 1 base from V and 3 from J, leaving 7 bases between them. The CDR3 runs 13 residues. DNA of the CDR3: TGTGCCTGGAGTGGACAGGCCAATCAGCCCCAGCATTTT. Translating gives CAWSGQANQPQHF.

The chain uses TRBV19 and TRBJ1-1; D is possibly TRBD1 (5 bases). Germline V gene lookup returns CDR1 LNHDA and CDR2 SQIVND (reference sequence). This CDR3 is 12 amino acids long. Trimming pared 8 bases from V and 4 bases from J, leaving 11 bases between. CDR3 sequence: CASEIQGTEAFF. CDR3 in DNA: TGTGCCAGTGAAATCCAGGGCACTGAAGCTTTCTTT.

The chain is built from TRBV14 and TRBJ2-7, with D possibly being TRBD1 (6 bases). The CDR3 consists of 14 residues. The ends were cut back, 6 bases at V and 2 bases at J, with 14 bases in the middle. CDR1 is SGHDN, CDR2 FVKESK, per germline. The CDR3 DNA is TGTGCCAGCAGTCCCCCAGGGGCACCCTACGAGCAGTACTTC. Translation: CASSPPGAPYEQYF. The whole variable domain, remainder taken from reference TRBV14 and TRBJ2-7, is EAGVTQFPSHSVIEKGQTVTLRCDPISGHDNLYWYRRVMGKEIKFLLHFVKESKQDESGMPNNRFLAERTGGTYSTLKVQPAELEDSGVYFCASSPPGAPYEQYFGPGTRLTVT.

V is TRBV5-1 and J is TRBJ2-1, with 10 bases lining up with TRBD2. The CDR3 sequence is 16 residues long. Trimming cost V 2 bases and J 7 bases; bases outside gene matches: 9. The germline V gene has CDR1 SGHRS and CDR2 YFSETQ. The CDR3 sequence: CASSLSIAGGGNEQFF. The CDR3 DNA is TGCGCCAGCAGCTTAAGTATAGCGGGGGGAGGTAATGAGCAGTTCTTC.

In nucleotides, the CDR3 is TGTGCCAGCAAAGCGGGGGGGATATACAATGAGCAGTTCTTC. This codes for CASKAGGIYNEQFF. The rearrangement uses TRBV28 and TRBJ2-1; 10 bases line up with TRBD2. The CDR3 is 14 residues long. Germline CDR1 MDHEN, CDR2 SYDVKM. Losses at the gene ends were 7 bases for V and 4 bases for J; bases not matched to a gene: 4.